This T cell receptor beta chain was recorded in a study of CD8 T cells in Susac syndrome. General study findings and limits: The study recognized that the number of individuals in its TCR sequencing and HLA analysis was relatively small.

Negative isolation was used for CD8+ and CD4+ T cells, and FACS enrichment was applied to TEMRA cells. Concerning this clonotype itself: Its antigen remains unknown.

Random hexamers were used to reverse transcribe an amount of 0.5 to 1 ug RNA. TCR beta CDR3 was amplified by immunoSEQ covering 54 Vbeta and 13 Jbeta. TCRdb analysed the immunoSEQ multiplex PCR reads with MiXCR anew, one entry per CDR3 protein. The repertoire holds some 140,000 distinct CDR3 sequences, with more than 75% as singletons. V lost 6 bases to trimming and J lost 4 bases; unmatched junction nucleotides: 5. Germline CDR1 reads MNHNY; CDR2 reads SVGAGI (reference sequence). CDR3 length: 14 residues. The material sequenced was CD8+ T cells from PBMCs. The chain couples TRBV6-6 to TRBJ2-7, with TRBD1 identical over 11 bases. The origin of this receptor is a human donor with multiple sclerosis. CDR3 in DNA: TGTGCCAGCAGGACGGGGACAGGGGGATACGAGCAGTACTTC. Amino acids: CASRTGTGGYEQYF.